At least ten counts were recorded for the clone carrying this T cell receptor (beta chain). Antigen: not known. The source of the sample is a study of T-cell reconstitution after alpha-beta-depleted transplantation in children. Study conclusions and caveats: One year after transplant, T-cell counts and diversity came mostly from newly produced T cells. In patients about two months after transplant, alpha-beta T cells reportedly arose from several hundred expanded graft clones.

With 3 bases removed from V and 0 bases from J, the gap between germline ends came to 8 bases. Germline-derived CDR1 and CDR2 are SGHTA and FQGNSA. The CDR3 is made up of 15 amino acids. Using unique molecular identifiers, the investigators prepared the TCRbeta library. TCRdb analysed the PCR reads with MiXCR anew, one entry per CDR3 protein. This table holds 450,000 to 550,000 distinct CDR3 sequences, 11% found once. The chain is built from TRBV7-2 and TRBJ2-2; D gene ambiguous. The receptor's source is a female patient aged 2 to 10 who had a stem cell transplant for aplastic anemia, so the T cells may come from the graft donor. This material consisted of PBMCs, mostly from graft donor cells, taken 180 days after TCRalphabeta/CD19-depleted stem cell transplant. For the CDR3, the DNA is TGTGCCAGCAGCTTCTGGACGCCGAACACCGGGGAGCTGTTTTTT. Protein sequence: CASSFWTPNTGELFF.